One and the same sample provided the 17 T cell receptor gamma chains below, sequenced in a study of gamma-delta chains in newborns, infants, children (dated by TCRdb to 2018 to 2020). TCRdb names Illumina MiSeq as the instrument used. Clones were re-identified by TCRdb from the public reads with CATT, and rows with the same DNA were merged. In this sample's table one finds around 19 gamma-chain clones. Sequenced sample: blood. The receptors derive from a child who received the measles vaccine. This table probably holds off-target reads from a library built for another chain.

No J gene was named, though the V gene is TRGV9. Germline CDR1 GITISATS, CDR2 ISYDGTV (reference sequence). The CDR3 extends over 16 amino acids. The CDR3 loop reads CACDTVLRGMTAQLFF. CDR3 sequence (DNA): TGTGCCTGTGACACCGTACTACGGGGGATGACAGCACAACTCTTCTTT.

This clone showed up just a few times. For the V gene the call is TRGV9; the J gene has no call. The V gene's germline CDR1 is GITISATS and CDR2 ISYDGTV (reference sequence). The CDR3 is 14 residues long. As DNA, the CDR3 is TGTGCCTGTGACATACTGGGGGATACAGCACAACTCTTCTTT. It specifies CACDILGDTAQLFF.

V gene assignment gives TRGV9, but the J gene was left uncalled. Germline CDR1 GITISATS, CDR2 ISYDGTV (reference sequence). This CDR3 has 14 residues. The chain's CDR3 is CACDILGLTAQLFF. As DNA, the CDR3 is TGTGCCTGTGACATACTGGGTTTGACAGCACAACTCTTCTTT.

No J gene call was made, and the V gene is TRGV9. The CDR3 totals 16 residues. Germline lookup yields CDR1 GITISATS and CDR2 ISYDGTV (reference sequence). The CDR3 sequence: CACDTLALGDNAQLFF. The DNA of the CDR3 is TGTGCCTGTGACACTCTTGCACTGGGGGATAATGCACAACTCTTCTTT.

For the V gene the call is TRGV9; the J gene has no call. The germline V gene encodes CDR1 GITISATS and CDR2 ISYDGTV (reference sequence). The CDR3 is made up of 15 amino acids. CDR3 residues: CAFTFLPDLTAQLFF. CDR3 DNA sequence: TGTGCCTTTACCTTTCTCCCGGACCTGACAGCACAACTCTTCTTT.

In this sample, this clone turned up a few times. The V gene is TRGV9; the J gene was not called. CDR3 length equals 12 residues. Germline loops: CDR1 GITISATS, CDR2 ISYDGTV (reference sequence). CDR3 coding DNA: TGTGCCTTTTTGGGGGATACAGCACAACTCTTCTTT. Encoded protein: CAFLGDTAQLFF.

This clone has more than one count but fewer than ten. No J gene was assigned, while the V gene was called as TRGV9. Germline assignment: CDR1 GITISATS and CDR2 ISYDGTV (reference sequence). The CDR3 totals 11 residues. The CDR3 coding sequence is TGTGCCAACCTCCTGACAGCACAACTCTTCTTT. The encoded protein is CANLLTAQLFF.

This clone occurred a few times. The V gene is TRGV9, but the J gene lacks a call. This CDR3 is 15 amino acids long. Per germline, CDR1 GITISATS and CDR2 ISYDGTV (reference sequence). The CDR3 is CACDILGDLTAQLFF. CDR3 nucleotides: TGTGCCTGTGACATACTGGGGGATTTGACAGCACAACTCTTCTTT.

The CDR3 DNA reads as TGTGCCTGTGACACCTGGGGGACAGCACAACTCTTCTTT. Translation gives CACDTWGTAQLFF. The J gene is uncalled and the V gene is TRGV9. The CDR3 consists of 13 residues. Germline V CDR1 and CDR2: GITISATS, ISYDGTV (reference sequence).

The V gene is TRGV9; the J gene was not called. The CDR3 has 16 amino acids. Germline V gene sequence: CDR1 GITISATS, CDR2 ISYDGTV (reference sequence). This CDR3 reads CACDTVLPRKTAQLFF. The CDR3 nucleotides are TGTGCCTGTGACACCGTCTTGCCCCGGAAGACAGCACAACTCTTCTTT.

The V gene corresponds to TRGV9; no J gene was called. Looked up from germline, CDR1 is GITISATS and CDR2 is ISYDGTV (reference sequence). This CDR3 is built from 16 residues. CDR3 coding DNA: TGTGCCTGTGACAACGTGGGGGATACTTTGACAGCACAACTCTTCTTT. Encoded protein: CACDNVGDTLTAQLFF.

V gene assignment gives TRGV9, but the J gene was left uncalled. CDR1 is GITISATS, CDR2 ISYDGTV, per germline (reference sequence). The length of the CDR3 is 16 residues. CDR3 nucleotide sequence: TGTGCCTGTGACGTACTGGGGGATACTTTGACAGCACAACTCTTCTTT. Its translation is CACDVLGDTLTAQLFF.

This clone was seen just once. The J gene has no call, while the V gene is TRGV9. The CDR3 sequence is 16 residues long. Germline V gives CDR1 GITISATS, CDR2 ISYDGTV (reference sequence). The CDR3 loop reads CACDTVSDALTAQLFF. CDR3 nucleotide sequence: TGTGCCTGTGACACCGTCTCCGACGCTTTGACAGCACAACTCTTCTTT.

The chain combines TRGV4 with TRGJ1 or TRGJ2. The germline V gene encodes CDR1 EGSTGY and CDR2 YDSYTSSV. CDR3 length: 11 amino acids. Germline trimming cut 4 bases from V and 7 bases from J; bases unmatched to any gene: 4. The CDR3 region is CATWERYKKLF. CDR3 DNA: TGTGCCACCTGGGAAAGATATAAGAAACTCTTT.

The V gene is given as TRGV9, and no J gene call is available. The germline V gene has CDR1 GITISATS and CDR2 ISYDGTV (reference sequence). The CDR3 loop spans 15 amino acids. CDR3 bases: TGTGCCTGTGAGTCACTGGGGGATGCTACAGCACAACTCTTCTTT. It translates to CACESLGDATAQLFF.

There is no J gene call, but TRGV9 is given as the V gene. CDR3 length: 16 amino acids. Per the germline V gene, CDR1 is GITISATS and CDR2 is ISYDGTV (reference sequence). CDR3 nucleotides: TGTGCCTGTGACACTGGGGGACAACCTTTGACAGCACAACTCTTCTTT. The encoded protein is CACDTGGQPLTAQLFF.

No call exists for the J gene, whereas the V gene is TRGV9. CDR3 length equals 13 residues. Germline CDR1 and CDR2: GITISATS and ISYDGTV (reference sequence). CDR3 region: CASGGTLTAQLFF. CDR3 in DNA: TGTGCCTCGGGGGGAACTTTGACAGCACAACTCTTCTTT.